Presented here are 29 T cell receptor beta chains from one specimen sequenced in a study of brain T cells in children with intractable seizures. Only in-frame clones appear in the TCRdb table, and some are missing; sequencing was by immunoSEQ multiplex PCR. The sample consists of 95,000 to 120,000 clones, roughly 94% of them appearing once. The sample was peripheral blood, taken at surgery. Receptor source: a boy younger than two with hemimegalencephaly and intractable seizures.

The CDR3 sequence is CASSLGTGEGYTF. In nucleotides, the CDR3 is TGTGCCAGCAGCTTGGGGACAGGGGAAGGCTACACCTTC. This chain uses TRBV13 with TRBJ1-2; TRBD1 matches 10 bases. The CDR3 has 13 residues. Germline trimming cut 3 bases from V and 8 bases from J; bases unmatched to any gene: 3. CDR1 and CDR2 (germline): PRHDT, FYEKMQ (reference sequence). Looking up the rest from reference TRBV13 and TRBJ1-2 gives the full variable domain: AAGVIQSPRHLIKEKRETATLKCYPIPRHDTVYWYQQGPGQDPQFLISFYEKMQSDKGSIPDRFSAQQFSDYHSELNMSSLELGDSALYFCASSLGTGEGYTFGSGTRLTVV.

The genes are TRBV30 and TRBJ2-1, with D tentatively TRBD2 (5 bases). The CDR3 contains 14 residues. CDR1 is GTSNPN, CDR2 SVGIG, per germline (reference sequence). The V and J ends lost 4 bases and 0 bases respectively, with 10 bases between them. The CDR3 bases are TGTGCCTGGATAGGTCGGGGCTCCTACAATGAGCAGTTCTTC. This translates into CAWIGRGSYNEQFF.

This chain connects TRBV7-9 to TRBJ2-7; 12 bases agree with TRBD2. Germline assignment: CDR1 SEHNR and CDR2 FQNEAQ (reference sequence). This CDR3 spans 14 amino acids. V trimming: 1 base; J trimming: 5 bases; junction bases outside the gene matches: 0. The CDR3 region has the DNA TGTGCCAGCAGCTTAGGGACTAGCGGGAACGAGCAGTACTTC. Protein product: CASSLGTSGNEQYF.

V usage is TRBV4-3 and J usage is TRBJ1-5, with D hard to call. This CDR3 has 13 residues. The V gene's germline CDR1 is LGHNA and CDR2 YSLEER. V was cut by 3 bases and J by 0 bases, with 3 bases left in between. This CDR3 reads CASSQDSNQPQHF. For the CDR3, the DNA is TGCGCCAGCAGCCAGGATAGCAATCAGCCCCAGCATTTT.

The rearrangement joins TRBV28 to TRBJ2-7; D unresolved. Trimming removed 2 bases at V and 10 bases at J, with 15 bases between. The CDR3 runs 13 residues. The V gene's germline CDR1 is MDHEN and CDR2 SYDVKM. The CDR3 coding sequence is TGTGCCAGCAGTTTAAGGGCCTCACTTCCCCAGTACTTC. As protein: CASSLRASLPQYF.

The chain couples TRBV5-6 to TRBJ1-2, with TRBD1 matching over 7 bases. This CDR3 has 14 residues. The V gene's germline CDR1 is SGHDT and CDR2 YYEEEE. Germline trimming cut 3 bases from V and 7 bases from J; bases unmatched to any gene: 9. The DNA of the CDR3 is TGTGCCAGCAGCTCGACAGGGAAAGGCTTTGGCTACACCTTC. It yields the protein CASSSTGKGFGYTF.

The chain joins TRBV6-2 or TRBV6-3 to TRBJ1-5, with no clear D. CDR3 length equals 16 residues. CDR1 and CDR2 (germline): MNHEY, SVGEGT. V lost 0 bases and J lost 0, with 9 bases in between. CDR3 nucleotide sequence: TGTGCCAGCAGTTACTCCAGAGGGTATAGCAATCAGCCCCAGCATTTT. Translated: CASSYSRGYSNQPQHF.

In this sample, this clone turned up once. This chain uses TRBV5-1 with TRBJ2-7, with TRBD1 matching 10 bases. CDR3 length: 15 amino acids. V shed 4 bases and J 2 bases; nucleotides not matched to a gene: 6. Germline assignment: CDR1 SGHRS and CDR2 YFSETQ. CDR3 bases: TGCGCCAGCAGCGCCGGGACAGGGGATGCCTACGAGCAGTACTTC. Protein sequence: CASSAGTGDAYEQYF.

This CDR3 reads CASSPPGTGHQPQHF. DNA for the CDR3: TGTGCCAGCAGCCCGCCCGGGACAGGGCATCAGCCCCAGCATTTT. The chain joins TRBV7-9 to TRBJ1-5; 9 nucleotides line up with TRBD1. Trimming at V came to 5 bases and at J to 5 bases, leaving 7 bases not matched to a gene. This CDR3 is 15 amino acids long. CDR1 is SEHNR, CDR2 FQNEAQ, per germline (reference sequence).

This chain links TRBV30 with TRBJ1-3; D is unresolved. The CDR3 is made up of 11 amino acids. Germline V gene lookup returns CDR1 GTSNPN and CDR2 SVGIG (reference sequence). V was trimmed by 7 bases and J by 2 bases, leaving 6 bases between them. The CDR3 loop is CASRPGNTIYF. The CDR3 DNA reads as TGTGCCTCCAGACCTGGAAACACCATATATTTT. Complete variable domain (other parts from reference TRBV30 and TRBJ1-3): SQTIHQWPATLVQPVGSPLSLECTVEGTSNPNLYWYRQAAGRGLQLLFYSVGIGQISSEVPQNLSASRPQDRQFILSSKKLLLSDSGFYLCASRPGNTIYFGEGSWLTVV.

The chain carries TRBV28 and TRBJ1-3, with 7 bases fitting TRBD1. V lost 7 bases, J lost 2 bases, and 8 bases stayed unmatched. The CDR3 sequence is 15 residues long. Germline V gene data show CDR1 as MDHEN and CDR2 as SYDVKM. The CDR3 reads CASKLRGLPGNTIYF. Written as DNA, the CDR3 is TGTGCCAGCAAGTTGAGGGGGCTCCCTGGAAACACCATATATTTT.

The chain has TRBV3-1 (or the pseudogene TRBV3-2) and TRBJ2-1, with 10 bases fitting TRBD2. Losses at the gene ends were 6 bases for V and 8 bases for J; bases not matched to a gene: 7. Germline V gene lookup returns CDR1 LGHDT and CDR2 YNNKEL (reference sequence). This CDR3 comprises 14 residues. DNA for the CDR3: TGTGCCAGCAGGGCTAGCGGGAGCCTCTATGAGCAGTTCTTC. Translating it yields CASRASGSLYEQFF.

The J gene is TRBJ2-7, the V gene TRBV2; TRBD1 is a possible D gene (5 bases). Germline V CDR1 and CDR2: SNHLY, FYNNEI. V was pared by 2 bases and J by 4 bases, with 15 bases between. There are 15 residues in the CDR3. The CDR3 here is CASSERQNLGYEQYF. Written as DNA, the CDR3 is TGTGCCAGCAGTGAAAGACAGAACCTTGGGTACGAGCAGTACTTC.

This clone was seen only once. This chain connects TRBV18 to TRBJ2-1, with D hard to call. CDR1 is KGHSH and CDR2 is LQKENI in the germline V gene. Trimming removed 2 bases at V and 8 bases at J, with 10 bases between. This CDR3 has 13 amino acids. The CDR3 region is CASSPTDRDEQFF. The DNA for the CDR3 is TGTGCCAGCTCACCAACGGACCGGGATGAGCAGTTCTTC.

V usage is TRBV7-9 and J usage is TRBJ2-6, with D possibly being TRBD1 or TRBD2 (5 bases each). The CDR3 is made up of 14 amino acids. Per germline, CDR1 SEHNR and CDR2 FQNEAQ (reference sequence). CDR3 amino acids: CAISRGPGANVLTF. The DNA of the CDR3 is TGTGCAATTTCGAGGGGTCCTGGGGCCAACGTCCTGACTTTC.

The chain combines TRBV5-1 with TRBJ2-3; tentatively, D is TRBD2 (5 bases). V was cut by 4 bases and J by 0 bases, with 9 bases left in between. Germline loops: CDR1 SGHRS, CDR2 YFSETQ. The CDR3 length is 14 residues. The CDR3 nucleotides are TGCGCCAGCAGCCGTGGAGGCAGCACAGATACGCAGTATTTT. Protein product: CASSRGGSTDTQYF.

The chain has TRBV29-1 and TRBJ2-3, with D unresolved. CDR1 and CDR2 from the germline V gene are SQVTM and ANQGSEA. The CDR3 spans 13 residues. Trimming removed 4 bases from V and 2 bases from J, with 10 bases in between. CDR3 sequence: CSVVGRVTDTQYF. DNA for the CDR3: TGCAGCGTTGTCGGTAGGGTCACAGATACGCAGTATTTT.

V usage is TRBV2 and J usage is TRBJ2-5; no clear D. V shed 8 bases and J shed 1 base, with 11 bases lying between them. The CDR3 loop spans 13 amino acids. Germline CDR1 reads SNHLY; CDR2 reads FYNNEI. This CDR3 is CASARFFQETQYF. The CDR3 region has the DNA TGTGCCAGCGCGAGGTTCTTCCAAGAGACCCAGTACTTC.

The table lists this clone with a few counts. V and J are TRBV5-1 and TRBJ2-7; no clear D gene. V lost 0 bases and J 6 bases, leaving 13 bases between the germline ends. Germline CDR1 and CDR2: SGHRS and YFSETQ. This CDR3 comprises 14 residues. CDR3 region: CASSLVSVAGEQYF. The DNA for the CDR3 is TGCGCCAGCAGCTTGGTCTCCGTGGCCGGCGAGCAGTACTTC.

This chain connects TRBV7-9 to TRBJ1-4, with 9 bases fitting TRBD1. The V gene's germline CDR1 is SEHNR and CDR2 FQNEAQ (reference sequence). CDR3 length: 14 amino acids. J lost 7 bases, V lost 5 bases, and 5 bases had no gene match. CDR3 sequence (DNA): TGTGCCAGCAGCCCGGGACAGGGCCGTGAAAAACTGTTTTTT. Encoded protein: CASSPGQGREKLFF.

The chain uses TRBV7-6 and TRBJ2-3; 8 nucleotides match TRBD1. From germline, CDR1 is SGHVS and CDR2 FNYEAQ. There are 16 residues in the CDR3. The junction had 5 bases not matched to a gene; V was cut back by 1 base and J by 2 bases. CDR3 in amino acids: CASSLEDRAHTDTQYF. In DNA form, the CDR3 reads TGTGCCAGCAGCTTAGAGGACAGGGCCCACACAGATACGCAGTATTTT.

The chain links TRBV19 to TRBJ2-1; 7 bases fit TRBD2. The CDR3 covers 13 residues. Unmatched junction bases numbered 2, after V lost 4 bases and J lost 5 bases. Germline CDR1 is LNHDA and CDR2 is SQIVND (reference sequence). CDR3 sequence reads: CASSTSGHNEQFF. The CDR3 nucleotides read TGTGCCAGTAGTACTAGCGGTCACAATGAGCAGTTCTTC.

This chain links TRBV12-5 with TRBJ2-1; D remains unclear. CDR1 and CDR2 from the germline V gene are LGHNT and FRNRAP. This CDR3 has 16 amino acids. The V and J ends lost 0 bases and 4 bases respectively, with 13 bases between them. CDR3 loop: CASGLVVTGGYNEQFF. The CDR3 bases are TGTGCTAGTGGTTTGGTAGTGACGGGCGGATACAATGAGCAGTTCTTC.

The V gene is TRBV11-2, the J gene TRBJ1-3; maybe TRBD1 (6 bases). Trimming cost V 5 bases and J 5 bases, with 19 bases left between them. The CDR3 has 16 amino acids. Germline V gene sequence: CDR1 SGHAT, CDR2 FQNNGV. This CDR3 reads CASSPRSGGERNTIYF. The CDR3 region has the DNA TGTGCCAGCAGCCCCCGTTCCGGGGGCGAAAGAAACACCATATATTTT.

V gene TRBV4-1 combines with J gene TRBJ2-3, with 14 bases aligning to TRBD2. The CDR3 covers 18 residues. Trimming took 4 bases from V and 1 from J; bases not matched to a gene: 7. Germline CDR1 is MGHRA and CDR2 is YSYEKL. CDR3 in DNA: TGCGCCAGCAGCCTCGGGACTAGCGGGAGCTGGGGCACAGATACGCAGTATTTT. This codes for CASSLGTSGSWGTDTQYF.

The V call is TRBV7-6, the J call TRBJ2-4, with 10 bases identical to TRBD2. Germline CDR1 reads SGHVS; CDR2 reads FNYEAQ. V lost 1 base to trimming and J lost 0 bases; unmatched junction nucleotides: 6. This CDR3 is built from 18 residues. The CDR3 loop reads CASSLGASGGLAKNIQYF. CDR3 in DNA: TGTGCCAGCAGCTTAGGGGCTAGCGGGGGCCTAGCCAAAAACATTCAGTACTTC.

The chain recombines TRBV7-9 with TRBJ2-2, with D maybe TRBD1 (5 bases). In germline, CDR1 is SEHNR, CDR2 FQNEAQ (reference sequence). The V end lost 2 bases, the J end lost 10 bases, and 11 bases lay between the germline ends. The CDR3 covers 13 residues. CDR3 sequence reads: CASSLLRGMELFF. In nucleotides, the CDR3 is TGTGCCAGCAGCTTACTAAGGGGCATGGAGCTGTTTTTT.

The chain recombines TRBV4-1 with TRBJ2-5, with D tentatively TRBD2 (6 bases). The CDR3 consists of 16 residues. Germline V gives CDR1 MGHRA, CDR2 YSYEKL. Trimming cost V 1 base and J 5 bases, with 17 bases left between them. The CDR3 bases are TGCGCCAGCAGCCAAGGTCGGGCCGGTGGGGGGGAGACCCAGTACTTC. It is translated as CASSQGRAGGGETQYF.

In its sample, this clone was seen a few times. The chain links TRBV6-2 or TRBV6-3 to TRBJ2-7; no definite D call. Germline V gene lookup returns CDR1 MNHEY and CDR2 SVGEGT. This CDR3 has 11 residues. Trimming shortened V by 2 bases and J by 5 bases, and 4 bases separated the two germline ends. In DNA, the CDR3 is TGTGCCAGCAGTTACACGAACGAGCAGTACTTC. This encodes CASSYTNEQYF.